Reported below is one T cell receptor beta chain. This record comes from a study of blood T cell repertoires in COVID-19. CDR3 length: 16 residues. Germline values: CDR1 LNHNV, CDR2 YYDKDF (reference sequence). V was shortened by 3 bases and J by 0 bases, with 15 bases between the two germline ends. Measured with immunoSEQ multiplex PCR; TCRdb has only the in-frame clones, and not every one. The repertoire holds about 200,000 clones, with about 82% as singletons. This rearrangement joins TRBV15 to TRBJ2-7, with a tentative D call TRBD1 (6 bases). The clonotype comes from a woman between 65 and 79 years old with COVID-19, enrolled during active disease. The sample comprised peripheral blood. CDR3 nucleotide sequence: TGTGCCACCAGCAGTGAAACAGGGACAATCTCCTACGAGCAGTACTTC. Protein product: CATSSETGTISYEQYF.